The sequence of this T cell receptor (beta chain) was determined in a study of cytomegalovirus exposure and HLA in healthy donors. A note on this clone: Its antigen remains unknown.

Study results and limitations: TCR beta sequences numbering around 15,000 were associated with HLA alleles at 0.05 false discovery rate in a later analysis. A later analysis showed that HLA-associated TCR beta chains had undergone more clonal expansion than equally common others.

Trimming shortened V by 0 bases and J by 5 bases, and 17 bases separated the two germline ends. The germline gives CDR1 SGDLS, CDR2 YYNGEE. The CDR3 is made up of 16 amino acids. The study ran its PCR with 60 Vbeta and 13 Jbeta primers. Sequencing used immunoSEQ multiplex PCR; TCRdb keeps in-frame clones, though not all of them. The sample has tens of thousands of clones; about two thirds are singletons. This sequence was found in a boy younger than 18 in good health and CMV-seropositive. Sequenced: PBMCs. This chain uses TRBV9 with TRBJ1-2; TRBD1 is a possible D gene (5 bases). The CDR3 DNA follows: TGTGCCAGCAGCGTAGTCCAGGGAGGTGGGCCTTATGGCTACACCTTC. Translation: CASSVVQGGGPYGYTF.